This TCR beta chain was documented in a study of post-analysis software for immune sequencing data. Study results and limitations: TRBV5-6, TRBV5-1 and TRBV20-1 belonged to a set of about 5 TRBV segments that were more frequent in patients than controls.

This CDR3 region has 18 residues. Trimming took 6 bases from V and 4 from J; bases not matched to a gene: 9. Per the germline V gene, CDR1 is MDHEN and CDR2 is SYDVKM. Details on this clonotype: Its specificity is not known.

The TCR beta cDNA libraries contained unique molecular identifiers. Each CDR3 protein gets one entry after TCRdb re-called the PCR reads with MiXCR. The profile shows around 700,000 distinct CDR3 sequences, 55% to 60% of them singletons. The TCR comes from a girl aged 2-10 years with multiple sclerosis. The rearrangement uses TRBV28 and TRBJ2-2; 15 bases fit TRBD2. Input material: blood. The CDR3 DNA is TGTGCCAGCAGCCCTGGGACTAGCGGGGGGTTGAGCACCGGGGAGCTGTTTTTT. This translates into CASSPGTSGGLSTGELFF.